The sequence of this TCR beta chain was determined in a study of blood T cells in healthy people across ages. A second about 7 to 12 cycle PCR used barcoded and J-beta primers. TCRdb re-called the 5' RACE reads through MiXCR, storing one row per CDR3 protein. The sample includes 630,000 or so distinct CDR3 sequences, about 30% of them seen just once. The sample, 7.5 to 10 milliliters of peripheral blood, was drawn from each donor. This clonotype was counted only a few times. This TCR derives from a woman older than 75 in good health. Sequences were obtained from blood.

As DNA, the CDR3 is TGTGCCAGCAGGGGGGGACCGGCATCGGGCTACACCTTC. Amino acids: CASRGGPASGYTF. The V and J genes are TRBV2 and TRBJ1-2, with D possibly TRBD1 on 5 matching bases. Germline loops: CDR1 SNHLY, CDR2 FYNNEI. This CDR3 region has 13 residues. The V end lost 6 bases, the J end lost 8 bases, and 16 bases lay between the germline ends.